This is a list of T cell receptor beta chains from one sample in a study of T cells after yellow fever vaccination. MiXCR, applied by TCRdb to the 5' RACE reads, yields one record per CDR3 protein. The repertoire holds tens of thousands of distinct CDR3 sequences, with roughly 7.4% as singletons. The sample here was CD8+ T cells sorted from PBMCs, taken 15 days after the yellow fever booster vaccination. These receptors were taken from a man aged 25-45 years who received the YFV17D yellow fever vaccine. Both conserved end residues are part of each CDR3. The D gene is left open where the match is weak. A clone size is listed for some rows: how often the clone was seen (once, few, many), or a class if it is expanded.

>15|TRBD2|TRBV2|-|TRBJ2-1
CASRRTTSGYNEQFF
TGTGCCAGCAGACGAACGACTAGCGGGTACAATGAGCAGTTCTTC
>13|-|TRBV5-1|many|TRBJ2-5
CASSLSEAETQYF
TGCGCCAGCAGCCTCTCAGAAGCGGAGACCCAGTACTTC
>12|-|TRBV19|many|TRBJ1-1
CASSIDLREAFF
TGTGCCAGTAGTATAGATCTTCGGGAGGCTTTCTTT
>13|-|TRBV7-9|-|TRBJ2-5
CASSLISGATQYF
TGTGCCAGCAGCCTGATTTCGGGCGCGACCCAGTACTTC
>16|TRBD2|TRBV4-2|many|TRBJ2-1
CASSQEQLAAYNEQFF
TGTGCCAGCAGCCAAGAACAGCTAGCGGCATACAATGAGCAGTTCTTC
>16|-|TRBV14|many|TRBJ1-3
CASSPGATGTGNTIYF
TGTGCCAGCAGCCCCGGGGCCACAGGGACTGGAAACACCATATATTTT
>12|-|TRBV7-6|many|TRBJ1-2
CASSLLGHGYTF
TGTGCCAGCAGCTTACTCGGGCATGGCTACACCTTC
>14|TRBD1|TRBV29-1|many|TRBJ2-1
CSVMGQGFYNEQFF
TGCAGCGTTATGGGACAGGGGTTCTACAATGAGCAGTTCTTC
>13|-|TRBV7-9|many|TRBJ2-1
CASSLGSYNEQFF
TGCGCCAGCAGCTTGGGCTCCTACAATGAGCAGTTCTTC
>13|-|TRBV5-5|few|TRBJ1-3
CASSLIAGNTIYF
TGTGCCAGCAGCTTGATTGCCGGAAACACCATATATTTT
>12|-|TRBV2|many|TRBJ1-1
CAKRRQNTEAFF
TGTGCCAAAAGGAGGCAGAACACTGAAGCTTTCTTT
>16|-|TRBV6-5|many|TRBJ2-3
CASSPPAGTSTDTQYF
TGTGCCAGCAGCCCCCCAGCGGGTACTAGCACAGATACGCAGTATTTT
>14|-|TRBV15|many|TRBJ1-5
CATSQGLLRQPQHF
TGTGCCACCAGCCAGGGATTACTGCGCCAGCCCCAGCATTTT
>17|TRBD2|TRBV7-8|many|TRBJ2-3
CASSLAASGISTDTQYF
TGTGCCAGCAGCTTAGCGGCTAGCGGGATTAGCACAGATACGCAGTATTTT
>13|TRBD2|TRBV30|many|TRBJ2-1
CAWSRAGGNEQFF
TGTGCCTGGAGTAGGGCGGGAGGAAATGAGCAGTTCTTC
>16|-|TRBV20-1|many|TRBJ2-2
CTRAQGEAQFPGELFF
TGCACCCGGGCCCAAGGGGAAGCTCAGTTCCCCGGGGAGCTGTTTTTT
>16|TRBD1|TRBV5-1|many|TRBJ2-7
CASSLASSGQGNEQYF
TGCGCCAGCAGCTTGGCCTCGTCAGGACAGGGAAACGAGCAGTACTTC
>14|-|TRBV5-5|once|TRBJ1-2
CASSLDSGISGHTF
TGTGCCAGCAGCTTGGATTCGGGGATCTCTGGCCACACCTTC
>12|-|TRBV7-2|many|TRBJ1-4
CASSATDGKLFF
TGTGCCAGCAGCGCGACAGACGGAAAACTGTTTTTT
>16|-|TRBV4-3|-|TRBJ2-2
CASSQIWGPYTGELFF
TGCGCCAGCAGCCAAATTTGGGGACCATACACCGGGGAGCTGTTTTTT
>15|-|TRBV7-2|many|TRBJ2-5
CASSFSGGQGETQYF
TGTGCCAGCAGCTTTAGTGGGGGGCAGGGAGAGACCCAGTACTTC
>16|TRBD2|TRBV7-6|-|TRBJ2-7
CASSLGWSGRAVEQYF
TGTGCCAGCAGCTTAGGATGGAGCGGGAGGGCGGTAGAGCAGTACTTC
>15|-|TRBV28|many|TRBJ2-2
CASRTGLQWTGELFF
TGTGCCAGCAGAACGGGACTCCAGTGGACCGGGGAGCTGTTTTTT
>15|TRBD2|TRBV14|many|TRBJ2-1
CASSQLAGGDNEQFF
TGTGCCAGCAGCCAACTAGCGGGAGGCGACAATGAGCAGTTCTTC
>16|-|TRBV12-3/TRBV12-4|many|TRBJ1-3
CASSSPFESSGNTIYF
TGTGCCAGCAGTTCCCCCTTCGAGTCATCTGGAAACACCATATATTTT
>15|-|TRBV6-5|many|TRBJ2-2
CASSYGSGGTGELFF
TGTGCCAGCAGTTACGGCTCAGGGGGGACCGGGGAGCTGTTTTTT
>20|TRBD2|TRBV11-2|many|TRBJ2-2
CASPRPPLTSGKWGTGELFF
TGTGCCAGCCCCCGCCCCCCCTTGACTAGCGGGAAGTGGGGCACCGGGGAGCTGTTTTTT
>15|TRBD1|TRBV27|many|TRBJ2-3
CASIPRTGGLDTQYF
TGTGCCAGCATTCCCCGGACAGGGGGTTTAGATACGCAGTATTTT
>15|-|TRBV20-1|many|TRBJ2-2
CSARDLARNTGELFF
TGCAGTGCTAGAGATTTAGCCAGAAACACCGGGGAGCTGTTTTTT
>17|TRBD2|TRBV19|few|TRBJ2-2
CASSLGLAGVYSGELFF
TGTGCCAGTAGCCTTGGACTAGCGGGAGTGTATTCGGGGGAGCTGTTTTTT
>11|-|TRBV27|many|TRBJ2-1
CASSPANEQFF
TGTGCCAGCAGTCCCGCAAATGAGCAGTTCTTC
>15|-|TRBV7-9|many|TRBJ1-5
CASSPRGASNQPQHF
TGTGCCAGCAGCCCCCGTGGGGCGAGCAATCAGCCCCAGCATTTT
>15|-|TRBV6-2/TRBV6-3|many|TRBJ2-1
CASSYSWDSYNEQFF
TGTGCCAGCAGTTACTCGTGGGACTCCTACAATGAGCAGTTCTTC
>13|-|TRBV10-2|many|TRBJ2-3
CASSGYLTDTQYF
TGCGCCAGCAGTGGTTACCTCACAGATACGCAGTATTTT
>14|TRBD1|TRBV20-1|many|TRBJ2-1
CSAGLGQVKDEQFF
TGCAGTGCTGGACTGGGACAGGTGAAAGATGAGCAGTTCTTC
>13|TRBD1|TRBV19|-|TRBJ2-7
CASSATGGVEQYF
TGTGCCAGTAGTGCGACAGGGGGCGTCGAGCAGTACTTC
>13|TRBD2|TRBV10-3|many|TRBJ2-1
CAIWASGGNEQFF
TGTGCCATCTGGGCTAGCGGGGGCAATGAGCAGTTCTTC
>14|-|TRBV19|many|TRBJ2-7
CASSIGSGTYEQYF
TGTGCCAGTAGTATTGGGAGCGGTACCTACGAGCAGTACTTC
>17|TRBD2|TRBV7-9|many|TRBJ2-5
CASSSTLAGALQETQYF
TGTGCCAGCAGCTCCACCCTAGCGGGAGCCCTCCAAGAGACCCAGTACTTC
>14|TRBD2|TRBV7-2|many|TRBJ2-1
CASSLTGGQGEQFF
TGTGCCAGCAGCTTAACGGGAGGGCAGGGTGAGCAGTTCTTC
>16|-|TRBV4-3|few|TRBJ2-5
CASSQDPEADQETQYF
TGCGCCAGCAGCCAAGATCCGGAGGCGGACCAAGAGACCCAGTACTTC
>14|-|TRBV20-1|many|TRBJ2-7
CSAFPLRRTYEQYF
TGCAGTGCTTTCCCCCTAAGACGGACCTACGAGCAGTACTTC
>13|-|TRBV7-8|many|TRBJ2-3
CASSLEVLDTQYF
TGTGCCAGCAGCTTAGAGGTGTTAGATACGCAGTATTTT
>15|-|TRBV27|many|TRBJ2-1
CASSLSIPGYNEQFF
TGTGCCAGCAGTTTATCGATTCCCGGCTACAATGAGCAGTTCTTC
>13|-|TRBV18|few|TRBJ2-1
CASSLNDLNEQFF
TGTGCCAGCTCACTAAATGATCTAAACGAGCAGTTCTTC
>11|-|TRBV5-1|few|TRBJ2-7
CASSSSEGPSF
TGCGCCAGCAGCTCTTCGGAGGGTCCGAGCTTC
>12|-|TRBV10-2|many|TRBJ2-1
CASSGALGVVFF
TGCGCCAGCAGTGGTGCCCTAGGGGTGGTGTTCTTC
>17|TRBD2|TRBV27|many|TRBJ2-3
CASSLEGTGGITDTQYF
TGTGCCAGCAGTTTAGAGGGGACGGGAGGGATCACAGATACGCAGTATTTT
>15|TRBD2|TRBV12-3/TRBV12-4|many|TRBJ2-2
CASSFSLAGVGELFF
TGTGCCAGCAGTTTTTCACTAGCGGGAGTTGGGGAGCTGTTTTTT
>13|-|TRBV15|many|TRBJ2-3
CATSRVNTDTQYF
TGTGCCACCAGCAGGGTAAACACAGATACGCAGTATTTT
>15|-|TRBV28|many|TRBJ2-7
CASSFGAGSSYEQYF
TGTGCCAGCAGTTTCGGCGCGGGCAGCTCCTACGAGCAGTACTTC
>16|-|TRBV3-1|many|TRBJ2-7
CASSPSRGRVSYEQYF
TGTGCCAGCAGCCCTAGCAGGGGCCGGGTCTCCTACGAGCAGTACTTC